The rows below give T cell receptor beta chains drawn from one sample of a study of T cell responses to AZD1222 COVID-19 vaccine. Assay used: immunoSEQ multiplex PCR; TCRdb lists only in-frame clones, some missing. The sample lists about 93,000 clones; roughly nine tenths were seen once. Sequencing used peripheral blood, obtained 28 days after the second AZD1222 dose. These receptors were obtained from an adult who received the AZD1222 COVID-19 vaccine. Both conserved end residues are part of each CDR3. The D gene is left open where the match is weak. The size of a clone is reported for some rows only, either as once, few or many, or as a class for expanded clones.

V gene	clone size	D gene	J gene	CDR3 protein	CDR3 DNA
TRBV6-2/TRBV6-3	NA	NA	TRBJ1-2	CASSLLVGGYTF	TGTGCCAGCAGTTTACTGGTAGGCGGCTACACCTTC
TRBV27	NA	NA	TRBJ2-2	CASMGWANTGELFF	TGTGCCAGCATGGGATGGGCGAACACCGGGGAGCTGTTTTTT
TRBV4-2	NA	NA	TRBJ2-1	CASSQVGLNNEQFF	TGTGCCAGCAGCCAAGTAGGACTGAACAATGAGCAGTTCTTC
TRBV7-8	NA	NA	TRBJ2-5	CASSLVGLETQYF	TGTGCCAGCAGCTTAGTCGGACTAGAGACCCAGTACTTC
TRBV6-5	NA	TRBD1	TRBJ2-7	CASSATGTGDEQYF	TGTGCCAGCAGCGCCACCGGGACAGGCGACGAGCAGTACTTC
TRBV23-1	NA	TRBD1	TRBJ1-2	CASWGQGNYGYTF	TGCGCCAGCTGGGGACAGGGCAACTATGGCTACACCTTC
TRBV7-3	few	NA	TRBJ1-1	CASSLMLNTEAFF	TGTGCCAGCAGCTTAATGTTGAACACTGAAGCTTTCTTT
TRBV4-1	NA	NA	TRBJ1-2	CASSQEETAYGYTF	TGCGCCAGCAGCCAAGAAGAGACAGCTTATGGCTACACCTTC
TRBV9	NA	TRBD1	TRBJ2-7	CASSAGTGTWEQYF	TGTGCCAGCAGCGCCGGGACAGGGACTTGGGAGCAGTACTTC
TRBV5-6	NA	NA	TRBJ2-6	CASSTTEWGSGANVLTF	TGTGCCAGCAGCACTACCGAATGGGGGTCTGGGGCCAACGTCCTGACTTTC
TRBV18	NA	NA	TRBJ1-1	CASSPLRGEAFF	TGTGCCAGCTCACCGCTTCGGGGTGAAGCTTTCTTT
TRBV7-8	NA	NA	TRBJ1-1	CASSLEGRQNTEAFF	TGTGCCAGCAGCTTAGAGGGCAGGCAGAACACTGAAGCTTTCTTT
TRBV2	NA	TRBD1	TRBJ1-2	CASSEQQGGLYGYTF	TGTGCCAGCAGTGAACAACAGGGGGGGCTGTATGGCTACACCTTC
TRBV2	NA	NA	TRBJ1-5	CASRAGVMGPQHF	TGTGCCAGCAGGGCCGGGGTTATGGGGCCCCAGCATTTT
TRBV30	NA	NA	TRBJ2-7	CAWSGLLEQYF	TGTGCCTGGAGTGGACTTCTCGAGCAGTACTTC
TRBV13	NA	NA	TRBJ2-7	CASSTRDLNSYEQYF	TGTGCCAGCAGCACCCGGGACCTTAACTCCTACGAGCAGTACTTC
TRBV7-2	NA	NA	TRBJ1-2	CASSFKTGVGYTF	TGTGCCAGCAGCTTCAAAACGGGGGTTGGCTACACCTTC
TRBV9	NA	TRBD2	TRBJ2-3	CASSVATVNGLAGGLATDTQYF	TGTGCCAGCAGCGTAGCTACCGTAAACGGACTAGCGGGAGGGCTCGCCACAGATACGCAGTATTTT
TRBV4-3	NA	TRBD1	TRBJ2-3	CASSQDPGQRTDTQYF	TGCGCCAGCAGCCAAGACCCGGGACAGCGCACAGATACGCAGTATTTT
TRBV11-2	NA	NA	TRBJ1-1	CASSLMRTGMNTEAFF	TGTGCCAGCAGCCTTATGAGGACGGGAATGAACACTGAAGCTTTCTTT
TRBV18	NA	NA	TRBJ1-1	CASSPGNGDTEAFF	TGTGCCAGCTCACCAGGTAACGGAGACACTGAAGCTTTCTTT
TRBV7-8	NA	NA	TRBJ1-2	CASSAKAGDYYGYTF	TGTGCCAGCAGCGCAAAAGCCGGGGATTACTATGGCTACACCTTC
TRBV6-5	NA	NA	TRBJ1-1	CASSYEKQNTEAFF	TGTGCCAGCAGTTACGAGAAGCAGAACACTGAAGCTTTCTTT
TRBV2	few	TRBD1	TRBJ2-3	CASSGIDRGTQYF	TGTGCCAGCAGTGGTATTGACAGGGGTACGCAGTATTTT
TRBV30	NA	TRBD2	TRBJ2-3	CAWSGLAGGPWYTDTQYF	TGTGCCTGGAGTGGACTAGCGGGGGGGCCGTGGTACACAGATACGCAGTATTTT
TRBV18	NA	NA	TRBJ2-7	CASSPPGPTSTPSSYEQYF	TGTGCCAGCTCACCACCAGGACCGACGTCTACCCCGAGCTCCTACGAGCAGTACTTC
TRBV27	NA	TRBD2	TRBJ2-1	CASSYAGLAGVNEQFF	TGTGCCAGCAGCTACGCTGGACTAGCGGGAGTCAATGAGCAGTTCTTC
TRBV5-1	NA	NA	TRBJ2-1	CASSLWSSGDNEQFF	TGCGCCAGCAGCTTGTGGAGTTCCGGCGACAATGAGCAGTTCTTC
TRBV15	NA	NA	TRBJ2-6	CATSRDGSGANVLTF	TGTGCCACCAGCAGAGATGGCTCTGGGGCCAACGTCCTGACTTTC
TRBV28	NA	NA	TRBJ2-3	CASSPEPRGDTQYF	TGTGCCAGCAGTCCCGAGCCTCGTGGGGATACGCAGTATTTT
TRBV19	few	NA	TRBJ1-1	CASRIRSGTEAFF	TGTGCCAGTAGAATCCGATCGGGCACTGAAGCTTTCTTT
TRBV19	NA	NA	TRBJ1-1	CASRKDGRGEAFF	TGTGCCAGTAGGAAGGACGGACGTGGTGAAGCTTTCTTT
TRBV7-9	NA	NA	TRBJ1-2	CASSLEGGRPNYGYTF	TGTGCCAGCAGCTTAGAGGGCGGCAGACCTAACTATGGCTACACCTTC
TRBV4-2	NA	NA	TRBJ1-5	CASSQGVSSNQPQHF	TGTGCCAGCAGCCAAGGGGTTTCAAGCAATCAGCCCCAGCATTTT
TRBV10-3	NA	TRBD1	TRBJ1-2	CAIMSTGSGYTF	TGTGCCATCATGTCGACAGGGAGCGGCTACACCTTC
TRBV4-3	NA	TRBD2	TRBJ2-2	CASSQEAGVRELFF	TGCGCCAGCAGCCAAGAAGCGGGGGTCCGGGAGCTGTTTTTT
TRBV29-1	once	TRBD2	TRBJ2-1	CSVDRTSGFNEQFF	TGCAGCGTTGATAGGACTAGCGGGTTCAATGAGCAGTTCTTC
TRBV25-1	NA	NA	TRBJ1-2	CASSEPGRWGGYTF	TGTGCCAGCAGTGAGCCAGGGAGATGGGGAGGCTACACCTTC
TRBV27	NA	TRBD1	TRBJ1-5	CASRLNSGTGTNQPQHF	TGTGCCAGCAGACTAAATTCCGGGACAGGGACGAATCAGCCCCAGCATTTT
TRBV2	NA	NA	TRBJ1-1	CASSDQLNTEAFF	TGTGCCAGCAGTGACCAACTAAACACTGAAGCTTTCTTT